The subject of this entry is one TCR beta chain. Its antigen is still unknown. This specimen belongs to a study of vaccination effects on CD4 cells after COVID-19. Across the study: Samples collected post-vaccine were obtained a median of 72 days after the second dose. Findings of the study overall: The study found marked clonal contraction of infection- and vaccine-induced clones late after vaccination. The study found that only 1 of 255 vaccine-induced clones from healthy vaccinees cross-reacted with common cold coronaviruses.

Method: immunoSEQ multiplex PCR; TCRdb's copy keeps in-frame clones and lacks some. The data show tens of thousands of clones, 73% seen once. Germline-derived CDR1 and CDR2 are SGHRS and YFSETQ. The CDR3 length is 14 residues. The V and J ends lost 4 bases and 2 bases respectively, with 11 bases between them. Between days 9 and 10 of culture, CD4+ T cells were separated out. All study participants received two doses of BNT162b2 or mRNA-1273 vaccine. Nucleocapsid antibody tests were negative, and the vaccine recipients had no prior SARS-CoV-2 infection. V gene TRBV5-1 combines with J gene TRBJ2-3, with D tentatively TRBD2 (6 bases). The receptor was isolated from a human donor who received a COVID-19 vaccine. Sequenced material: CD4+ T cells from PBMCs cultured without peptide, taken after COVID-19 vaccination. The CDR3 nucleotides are TGCGCCAGCAGCCCGGGGGACTTCACAGATACGCAGTATTTT. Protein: CASSPGDFTDTQYF.